A single sample gave rise to the 2 T cell receptor beta chains below, sequenced in a study of identical twins. One entry per CDR3 protein results from TCRdb running MiXCR on the 5' RACE reads. The sample has fewer than 800,000 distinct CDR3 sequences; less than 9% are singletons. A further study also used this sample, focusing on yellow fever vaccine responses in identical twins.

Sequencing was carried out using PBMCs. The source of these receptors is a woman aged 18-29 years in good health.

This clonotype was seen more than once but under ten times. The chain couples TRBV5-1 to TRBJ2-1, with 8 bases fitting TRBD2. Germline V lookup: CDR1 SGHRS, CDR2 YFSETQ. The CDR3 runs to 17 residues. The trim removed 0 bases at V and 6 bases at J, leaving 11 bases unmatched. CDR3 loop: CASSLEAAGGFTNEQFF. CDR3 sequence (DNA): TGCGCCAGCAGCTTGGAAGCGGCGGGAGGATTCACCAATGAGCAGTTCTTC.

This clonotype occurred a few times. This sequence joins TRBV11-1 and TRBJ1-2; 11 bases are shared with TRBD1. The CDR3 length is 19 residues. The V segment lost 2 bases and the J segment 0 bases; nucleotides outside the gene matches: 11. Germline V gene sequence: CDR1 SGHAT, CDR2 FQDESV (reference sequence). CDR3 bases: TGTGCCAGCAGCTTACGCCAACGGGACAGGGGGAAGACTAACTATGGCTACACCTTC. It codes for CASSLRQRDRGKTNYGYTF. Filled out from reference TRBV11-1 and TRBJ1-2, the complete variable domain reads EAEVAQSPRYKITEKSQAVAFWCDPISGHATLYWYRQILGQGPELLVQFQDESVVDDSQLPKDRFSAERLKGVDSTLKIQPAELGDSAMYLCASSLRQRDRGKTNYGYTFGSGTRLTVV.